The clone carrying this TCR beta chain was detected ten times or more. Its antigen is not identified. V was pared by 8 bases and J by 1 base, with 7 bases of the junction left unmatched. Germline CDR1 MDHEN, CDR2 SYDVKM. The CDR3 is made up of 14 amino acids. This record belongs to a study of T cells in Graves' hyperthyroidism and ophthalmopathy. Overall study context: Upon initial diagnosis and before any treatment, peripheral blood was collected.

Amplified TCR beta CDR3 regions came from RNA transcripts. During a first-round RT-PCR of the TCR CDR3, the HTBI primer set was used. TCRdb re-called the multiplex PCR reads with MiXCR, one entry per CDR3 protein. The data show under 350,000 distinct CDR3 sequences, approximately 15% seen once. Study observations and caveats: The model's output predicted ophthalmopathy at a median of roughly 6 months prior to onset. Most clonotypes that expanded in the thyroid above 0.001 also showed up in blood. The authors' 13 V-J model separated ophthalmopathy from stable hyperthyroidism.

J is TRBJ2-5 and V is TRBV28; 7 bases are a match to TRBD2. Sequencing used blood. The receptor was isolated from a woman in her sixties or seventies with Graves' ophthalmopathy. The DNA for the CDR3 is TGTGCCAGCGGGAGCGGGGCCCTCCAAGAGACCCAGTACTTC. It codes for CASGSGALQETQYF. The full variable domain, its missing parts supplied by reference TRBV28 and TRBJ2-5, is DVKVTQSSRYLVKRTGEKVFLECVQDMDHENMFWYRQDPGLGLRLIYFSYDVKMKEKGDIPEGYSVSREKKERFSLILESASTNQTSMYLCASGSGALQETQYFGPGTRLLVL.